This T cell receptor (beta chain) was sequenced in a study of cytomegalovirus exposure and HLA in healthy donors. This CDR3 comprises 16 residues. Germline-derived CDR1 and CDR2 are SGHAT and FQNNGV. V was pared by 1 base and J by 3 bases, with 4 bases of the junction left unmatched. Details on this clone: Its antigen is currently unknown.

Whole-study results and caveats: Prior analysis indicated that the majority of TCR beta V segments exhibited productivity approximately 87% or approximately 30% of the time. Indistinguishable V segments such as TRBV6-2 and TRBV6-3 were excluded.

PCR primers comprised 60 Vbeta and 13 Jbeta primers. Method: immunoSEQ multiplex PCR; TCRdb's copy keeps in-frame clones and lacks some. The data contain around 69,000 clones, 70% of them singletons. The genes are TRBV11-2 and TRBJ2-1; the match to TRBD2 covers 9 bases. The TCR comes from a woman aged 45-65 years in good health and CMV-seropositive. Source material: PBMCs. This chain's CDR3 is CASSLAGGGDYNEQFF. For the CDR3, the DNA is TGTGCCAGCAGCTTAGCAGGCGGGGGGGACTACAATGAGCAGTTCTTC.